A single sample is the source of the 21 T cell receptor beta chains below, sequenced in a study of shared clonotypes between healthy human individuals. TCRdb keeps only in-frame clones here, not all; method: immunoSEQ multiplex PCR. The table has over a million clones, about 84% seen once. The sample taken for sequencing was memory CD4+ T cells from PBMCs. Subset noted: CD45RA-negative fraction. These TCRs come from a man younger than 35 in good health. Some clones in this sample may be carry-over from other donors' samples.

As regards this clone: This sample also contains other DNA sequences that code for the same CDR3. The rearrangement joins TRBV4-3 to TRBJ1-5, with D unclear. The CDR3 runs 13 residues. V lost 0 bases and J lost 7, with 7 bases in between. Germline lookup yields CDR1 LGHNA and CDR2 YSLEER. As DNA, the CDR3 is TGCGCCAGCAGCCAAGATCGCGGGCAGCCCCAGCATTTT. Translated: CASSQDRGQPQHF.

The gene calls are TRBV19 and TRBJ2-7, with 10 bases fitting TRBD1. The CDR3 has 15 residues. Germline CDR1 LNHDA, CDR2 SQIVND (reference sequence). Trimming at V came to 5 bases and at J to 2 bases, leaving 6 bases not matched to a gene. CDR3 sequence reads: CASSSTGGLTYEQYF. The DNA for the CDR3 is TGTGCCAGTAGTTCGACAGGGGGCCTCACCTACGAGCAGTACTTC.

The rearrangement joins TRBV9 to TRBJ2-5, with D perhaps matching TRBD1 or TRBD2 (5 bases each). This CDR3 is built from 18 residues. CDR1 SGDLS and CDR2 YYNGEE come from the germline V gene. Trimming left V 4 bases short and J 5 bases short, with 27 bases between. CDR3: CASSREVGGVGRAETQYF. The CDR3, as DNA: TGTGCCAGCAGCAGAGAAGTTGGGGGAGTTGGGCGGGCGGAGACCCAGTACTTC.

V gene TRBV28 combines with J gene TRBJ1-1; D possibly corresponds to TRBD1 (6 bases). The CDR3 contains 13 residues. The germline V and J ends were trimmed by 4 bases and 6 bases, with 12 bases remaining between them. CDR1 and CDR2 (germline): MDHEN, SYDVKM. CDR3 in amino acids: CASSWGGGSEAFF. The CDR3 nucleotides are TGTGCCAGCAGTTGGGGGGGCGGTTCTGAAGCTTTCTTT.

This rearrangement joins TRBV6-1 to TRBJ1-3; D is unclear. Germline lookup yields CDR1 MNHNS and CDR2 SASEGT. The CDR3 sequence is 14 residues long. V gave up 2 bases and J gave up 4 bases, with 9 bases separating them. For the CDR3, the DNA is TGTGCCAGCAGTGAACTCTTTCGAGGAAACACCATATATTTT. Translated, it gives CASSELFRGNTIYF.

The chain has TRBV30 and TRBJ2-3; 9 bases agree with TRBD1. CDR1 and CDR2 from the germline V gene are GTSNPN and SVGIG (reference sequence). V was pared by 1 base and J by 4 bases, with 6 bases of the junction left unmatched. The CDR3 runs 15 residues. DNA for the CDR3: TGTGCCTGGAGTGGGGGACAGGGAAAGGCAGATACGCAGTATTTT. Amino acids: CAWSGGQGKADTQYF.

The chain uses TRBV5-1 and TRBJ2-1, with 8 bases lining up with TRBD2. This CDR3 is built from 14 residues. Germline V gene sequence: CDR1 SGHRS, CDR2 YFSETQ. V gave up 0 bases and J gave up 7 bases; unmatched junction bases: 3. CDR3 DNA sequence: TGCGCCAGCAGCTTGGAATCGGGGGGGAATGAGCAGTTCTTC. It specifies CASSLESGGNEQFF.

CDR3 residues: CASSLGGAVRVQYF. The CDR3 nucleotides read TGTGCCAGCAGTTTAGGGGGGGCCGTTCGCGTGCAGTACTTC. This rearrangement joins TRBV28 to TRBJ2-7; D is possibly TRBD2 (7 bases). The CDR3 is 14 amino acids. V was pared by 2 bases and J by 9 bases, with 17 bases between. The germline CDR1 and CDR2 sequences are MDHEN and SYDVKM.

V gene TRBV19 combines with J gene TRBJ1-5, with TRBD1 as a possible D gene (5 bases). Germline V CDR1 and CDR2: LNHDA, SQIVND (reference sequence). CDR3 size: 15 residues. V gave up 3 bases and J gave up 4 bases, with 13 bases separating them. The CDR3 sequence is CASSMGQGRNQPQHF. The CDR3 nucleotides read TGTGCCAGTAGTATGGGGCAGGGCCGAAATCAGCCCCAGCATTTT.

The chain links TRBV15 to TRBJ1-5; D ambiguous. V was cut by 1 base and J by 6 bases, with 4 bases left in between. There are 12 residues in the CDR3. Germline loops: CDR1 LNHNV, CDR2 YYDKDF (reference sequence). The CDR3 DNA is TGTGCCACCAGCAGAGGGGCTCAGCCCCAGCATTTT. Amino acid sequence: CATSRGAQPQHF.

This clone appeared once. As DNA, the CDR3 is TGTGCCAGCAGCAGGGACCACGGGGAGCTGTTTTTT. Its translation is CASSRDHGELFF. The genes are TRBV7-3 and TRBJ2-2, with D tentatively TRBD1 or TRBD2 (5 bases each). The V gene's germline CDR1 is SGHTA and CDR2 FQGTGA. This CDR3 region has 12 residues. The V and J ends lost 5 bases and 7 bases respectively, with 8 bases between them. The full variable domain, with the rest looked up from reference TRBV7-3 and TRBJ2-2, is GAGVSQTPSNKVTEKGKYVELRCDPISGHTALYWYRQSLGQGPEFLIYFQGTGAADDSGLPNDRFFAVRPEGSVSTLKIQRTERGDSAVYLCASSRDHGELFFGEGSRLTVL.

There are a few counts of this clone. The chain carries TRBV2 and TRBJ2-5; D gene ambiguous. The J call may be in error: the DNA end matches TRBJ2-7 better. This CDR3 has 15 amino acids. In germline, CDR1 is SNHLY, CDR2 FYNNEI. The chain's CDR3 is CASSERRSGAYEQYF. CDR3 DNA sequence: TGTGCCAGCAGTGAACGCCGATCTGGGGCCTACGAGCAGTACTTC.

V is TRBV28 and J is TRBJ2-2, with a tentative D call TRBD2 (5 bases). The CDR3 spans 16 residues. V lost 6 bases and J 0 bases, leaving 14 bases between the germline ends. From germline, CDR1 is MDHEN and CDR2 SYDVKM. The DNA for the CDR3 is TGTGCCAGCAGAAGGGCGGGCCCCGCGAACACCGGGGAGCTGTTTTTT. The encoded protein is CASRRAGPANTGELFF.

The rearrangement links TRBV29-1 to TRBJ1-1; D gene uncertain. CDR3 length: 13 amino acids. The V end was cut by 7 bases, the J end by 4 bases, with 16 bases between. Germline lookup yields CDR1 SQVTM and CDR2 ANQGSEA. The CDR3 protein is CSAQSAFLTEAFF. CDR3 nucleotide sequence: TGCAGCGCCCAAAGCGCGTTTCTCACTGAAGCTTTCTTT. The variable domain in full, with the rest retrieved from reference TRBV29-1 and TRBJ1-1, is SAVISQKPSRDICQRGTSLTIQCQVDSQVTMMFWYRQQPGQSLTLIATANQGSEATYESGFVIDKFPISRPNLTFSTLTVSNMSPEDSSIYLCSAQSAFLTEAFFGQGTRLTVV.

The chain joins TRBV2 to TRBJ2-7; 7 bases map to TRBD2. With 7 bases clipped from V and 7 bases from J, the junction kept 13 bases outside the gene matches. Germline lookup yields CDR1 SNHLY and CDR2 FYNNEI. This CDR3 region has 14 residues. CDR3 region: CASTDWGGGKEQYF. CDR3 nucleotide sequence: TGTGCCAGCACCGACTGGGGCGGGGGTAAAGAGCAGTACTTC.

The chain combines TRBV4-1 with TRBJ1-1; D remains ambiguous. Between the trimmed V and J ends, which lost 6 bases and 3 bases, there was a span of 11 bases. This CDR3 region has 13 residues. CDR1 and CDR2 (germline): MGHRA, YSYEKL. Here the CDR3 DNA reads TGCGCCAGCAGTTACGATCCGGACACTGAAGCTTTCTTT. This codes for CASSYDPDTEAFF.

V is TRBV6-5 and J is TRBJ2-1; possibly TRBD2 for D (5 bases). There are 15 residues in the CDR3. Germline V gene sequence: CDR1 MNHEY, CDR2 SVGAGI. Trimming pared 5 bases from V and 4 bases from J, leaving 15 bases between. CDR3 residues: CASSRGPRPYNEQFF. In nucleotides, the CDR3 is TGTGCCAGCAGTCGGGGTCCCAGGCCATACAATGAGCAGTTCTTC.

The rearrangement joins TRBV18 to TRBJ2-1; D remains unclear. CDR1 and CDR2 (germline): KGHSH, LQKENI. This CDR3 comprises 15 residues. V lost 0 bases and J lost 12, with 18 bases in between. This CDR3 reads CASSPPVLPTLGQFF. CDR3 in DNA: TGTGCCAGCTCACCACCTGTACTACCCACTCTGGGGCAGTTCTTC.

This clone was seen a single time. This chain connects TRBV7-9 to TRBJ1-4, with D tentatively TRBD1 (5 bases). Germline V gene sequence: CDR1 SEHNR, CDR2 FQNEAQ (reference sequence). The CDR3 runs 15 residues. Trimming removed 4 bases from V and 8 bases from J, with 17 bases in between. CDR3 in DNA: TGTGCCAGCAGCTCCGGGGCCCCACGCCTGGAAAAACTGTTTTTT. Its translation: CASSSGAPRLEKLFF.

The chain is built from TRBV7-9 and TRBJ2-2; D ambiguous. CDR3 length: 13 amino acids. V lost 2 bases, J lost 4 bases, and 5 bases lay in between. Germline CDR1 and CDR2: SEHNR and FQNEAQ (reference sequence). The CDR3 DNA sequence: TGTGCCAGCAGCTTATGGTCCACCGGGGAGCTGTTTTTT. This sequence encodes CASSLWSTGELFF. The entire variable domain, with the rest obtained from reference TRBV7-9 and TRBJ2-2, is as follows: DTGVSQNPRHKITKRGQNVTFRCDPISEHNRLYWYRQTLGQGPEFLTYFQNEAQLEKSRLLSDRFSAERPKGSFSTLEIQRTEQGDSAMYLCASSLWSTGELFFGEGSRLTVL.

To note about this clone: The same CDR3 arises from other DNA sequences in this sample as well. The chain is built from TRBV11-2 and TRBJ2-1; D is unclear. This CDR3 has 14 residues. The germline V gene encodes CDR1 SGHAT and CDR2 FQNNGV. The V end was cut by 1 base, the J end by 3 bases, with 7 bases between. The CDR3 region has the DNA TGTGCCAGCAGCTTAGTTCTCAGCTACAATGAGCAGTTCTTC. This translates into CASSLVLSYNEQFF. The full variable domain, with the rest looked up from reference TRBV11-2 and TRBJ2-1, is EAGVAQSPRYKIIEKRQSVAFWCNPISGHATLYWYQQILGQGPKLLIQFQNNGVVDDSQLPKDRFSAERLKGVDSTLKIQPAKLEDSAVYLCASSLVLSYNEQFFGPGTRLTVL.